The clone carrying this T cell receptor (beta chain) was observed a handful of times. The sample belongs to a study of blood T cell repertoires in COVID-19. Across the study: Donors in the United States, Italy and Spain gave samples during acute or convalescent COVID-19. T cells, B-cell-depleted T cells, or PBMCs provided the cDNA or gDNA that served as material.

In the original analysis: Nucleated cell number was recorded as an estimate derived from reference gene primer amplification. Sequencing used immunoSEQ multiplex PCR; TCRdb keeps in-frame clones, though not all of them. The V and J calls and clone size come from that table; D and trimming were worked out from the DNA. The sample holds roughly 240,000 clones, 70% to 90% seen once. Germline CDR1 reads SGHVS; CDR2 reads FQNEAQ. The germline V and J ends were trimmed by 7 bases and 1 base, with 14 bases remaining between them. The CDR3 runs to 15 residues. One Seattle source followed patients from active infection through their disease course.

The clonotype comes from a man aged 50 or older with COVID-19, enrolled during active disease. Sample: peripheral blood. The chain uses TRBV7-8 and TRBJ1-5; possible D gene TRBD1, 6 bases. The CDR3 coding sequence is TGTGCCAGCAACCCAGGGGATTACAGCAATCAGCCCCAGCATTTT. Amino acids: CASNPGDYSNQPQHF.